The clone carrying this T cell receptor (beta chain) was detected a few times. No antigen is known for it. The record originates from a study of beta chain features in type 1 diabetes. Regarding the study as a whole: Moderate yet significant TCRB CDR3 shortening was seen in Type 1 diabetes patients in all four CD4+ subsets.

The whole isolated RNA underwent reverse transcription, so sequencing captured expressed TCRB transcripts. Produced via immunoSEQ multiplex PCR; TCRdb's table is partial and in-frame only. Of 600,000 to 700,000 clones listed, over 10% are singletons. The sequence came from a man aged 30 to 39 with type 1 diabetes. The sequenced sample was naive CD4+ T cells from blood.

CDR3 loop: CASSPQAGNSPLHF. In DNA, the CDR3 is TGTGCCAGCAGCCCTCAGGCGGGTAATTCACCCCTCCACTTT. V gene TRBV7-2 combines with J gene TRBJ1-6; D gene unclear. The CDR3 loop spans 14 amino acids. Trimming pared 5 bases from V and 6 bases from J, leaving 11 bases between. Germline V gene lookup returns CDR1 SGHTA and CDR2 FQGNSA.